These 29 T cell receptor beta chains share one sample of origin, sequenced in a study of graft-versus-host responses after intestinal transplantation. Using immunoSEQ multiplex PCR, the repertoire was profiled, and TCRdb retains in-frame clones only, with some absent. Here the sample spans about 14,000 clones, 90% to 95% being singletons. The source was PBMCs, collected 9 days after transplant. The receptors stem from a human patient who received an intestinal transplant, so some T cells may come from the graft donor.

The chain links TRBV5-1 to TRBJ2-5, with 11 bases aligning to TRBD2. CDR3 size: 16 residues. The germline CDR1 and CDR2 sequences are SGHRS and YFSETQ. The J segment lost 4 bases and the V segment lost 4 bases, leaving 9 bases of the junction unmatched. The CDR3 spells CASSLIAGGPSETQYF. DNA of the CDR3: TGCGCCAGCAGCCTCATAGCGGGAGGGCCTTCAGAGACCCAGTACTTC.

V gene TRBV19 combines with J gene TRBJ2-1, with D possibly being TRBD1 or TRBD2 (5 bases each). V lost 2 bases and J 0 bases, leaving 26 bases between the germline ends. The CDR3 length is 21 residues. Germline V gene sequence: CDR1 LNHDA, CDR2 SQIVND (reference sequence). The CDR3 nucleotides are TGTGCCAGTAGTATATTTCGGGAACTCAGGGTTGCCCTAAGCTCCTACAATGAGCAGTTCTTC. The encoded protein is CASSIFRELRVALSSYNEQFF.

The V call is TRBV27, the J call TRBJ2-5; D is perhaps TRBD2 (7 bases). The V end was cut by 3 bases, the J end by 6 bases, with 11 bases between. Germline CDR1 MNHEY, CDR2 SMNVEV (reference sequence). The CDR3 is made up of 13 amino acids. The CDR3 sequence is CASSFSGDKTQYF. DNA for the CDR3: TGTGCCAGCAGTTTCAGCGGGGACAAGACCCAGTACTTC.

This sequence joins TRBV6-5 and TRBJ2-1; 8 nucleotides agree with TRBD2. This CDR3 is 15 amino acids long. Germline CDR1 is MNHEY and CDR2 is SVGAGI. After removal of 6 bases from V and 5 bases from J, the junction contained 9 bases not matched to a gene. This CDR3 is CASRVTLAGHNEQFF. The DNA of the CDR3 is TGTGCCAGCAGAGTCACCTTAGCGGGGCACAATGAGCAGTTCTTC.

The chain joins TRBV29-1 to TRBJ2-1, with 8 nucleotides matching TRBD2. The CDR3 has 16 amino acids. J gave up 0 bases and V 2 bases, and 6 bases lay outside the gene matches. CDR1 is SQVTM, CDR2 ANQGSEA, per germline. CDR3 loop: CSVEWRGRSSYNEQFF. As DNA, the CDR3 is TGCAGCGTTGAATGGCGCGGGAGGAGCTCCTACAATGAGCAGTTCTTC.

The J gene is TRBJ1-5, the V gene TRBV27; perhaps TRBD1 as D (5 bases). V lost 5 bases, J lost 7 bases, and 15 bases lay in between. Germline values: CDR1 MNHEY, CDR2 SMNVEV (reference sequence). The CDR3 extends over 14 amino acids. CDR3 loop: CASSQQGVGQPQHF. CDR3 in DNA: TGTGCCAGCAGTCAGCAGGGCGTGGGACAGCCCCAGCATTTT.

DNA of the CDR3: TGTGCCAGCAGCGCCTCGGTGGGTCGCTACACTGAAGCTTTCTTT. It specifies CASSASVGRYTEAFF. The chain employs TRBV28 and TRBJ1-1; D gene unclear. Germline CDR1 MDHEN, CDR2 SYDVKM. CDR3 length: 15 amino acids. Trimming removed 6 bases at V and 3 bases at J, with 17 bases between.

The CDR3 loop is CASSYVQGQGEAFF. CDR3 coding DNA: TGTGCCAGCAGTTACGTACAAGGACAGGGGGAAGCTTTCTTT. The V and J genes are TRBV6-5 and TRBJ1-1, with 9 bases matching TRBD1. The J segment lost 8 bases and the V segment lost 2 bases, leaving 6 bases of the junction unmatched. The CDR3 length is 14 residues. The germline V gene encodes CDR1 MNHEY and CDR2 SVGAGI.

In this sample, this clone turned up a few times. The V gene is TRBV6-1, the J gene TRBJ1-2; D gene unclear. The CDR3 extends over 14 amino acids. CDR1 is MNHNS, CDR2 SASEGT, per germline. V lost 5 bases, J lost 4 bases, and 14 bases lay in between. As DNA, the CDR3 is TGTGCCAGCAGTACCGAGGAATGGGGCTATGGCTACACCTTC. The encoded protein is CASSTEEWGYGYTF.

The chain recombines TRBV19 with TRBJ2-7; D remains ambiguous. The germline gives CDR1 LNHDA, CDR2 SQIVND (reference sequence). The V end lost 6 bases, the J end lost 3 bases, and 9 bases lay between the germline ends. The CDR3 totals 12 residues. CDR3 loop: CASSNGIYEQYF. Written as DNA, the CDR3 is TGTGCCAGTAGCAATGGTATCTACGAGCAGTACTTC.

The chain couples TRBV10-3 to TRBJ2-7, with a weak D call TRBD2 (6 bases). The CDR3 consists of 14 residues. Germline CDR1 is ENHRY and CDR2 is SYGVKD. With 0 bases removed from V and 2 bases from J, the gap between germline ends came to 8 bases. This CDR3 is CAISESGGTYEQYF. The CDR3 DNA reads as TGTGCCATCAGTGAGTCCGGAGGGACCTACGAGCAGTACTTC.

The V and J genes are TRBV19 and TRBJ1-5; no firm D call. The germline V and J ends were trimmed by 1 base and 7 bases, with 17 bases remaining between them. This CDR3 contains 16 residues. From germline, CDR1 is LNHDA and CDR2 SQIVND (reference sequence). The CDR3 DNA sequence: TGTGCCAGTAGTATAGTAGGAGGAAAGGGAGGACAGCCCCAGCATTTT. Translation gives CASSIVGGKGGQPQHF.

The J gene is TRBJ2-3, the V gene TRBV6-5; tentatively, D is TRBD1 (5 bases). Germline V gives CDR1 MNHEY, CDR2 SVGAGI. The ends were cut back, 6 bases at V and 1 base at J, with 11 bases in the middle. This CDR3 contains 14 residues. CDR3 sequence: CASSQDTGTDTQYF. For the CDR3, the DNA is TGTGCCAGCAGCCAGGACACGGGCACAGATACGCAGTATTTT.

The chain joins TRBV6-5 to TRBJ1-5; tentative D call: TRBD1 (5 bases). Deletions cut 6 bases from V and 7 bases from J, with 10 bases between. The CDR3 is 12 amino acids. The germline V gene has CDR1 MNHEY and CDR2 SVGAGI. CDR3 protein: CASRAEGQPQHF. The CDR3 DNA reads TGTGCCAGCAGGGCCGAGGGGCAGCCCCAGCATTTT.

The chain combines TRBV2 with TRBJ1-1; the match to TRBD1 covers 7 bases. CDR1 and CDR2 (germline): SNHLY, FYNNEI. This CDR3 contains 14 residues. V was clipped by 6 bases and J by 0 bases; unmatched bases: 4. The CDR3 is CASRDRPMNTEAFF. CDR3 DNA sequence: TGTGCCAGCAGGGACAGGCCTATGAACACTGAAGCTTTCTTT.

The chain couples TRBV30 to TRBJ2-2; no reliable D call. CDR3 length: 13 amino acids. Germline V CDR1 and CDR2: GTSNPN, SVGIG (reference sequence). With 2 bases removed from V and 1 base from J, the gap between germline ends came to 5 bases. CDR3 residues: CAWSLVNTGELFF. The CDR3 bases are TGTGCCTGGAGTTTAGTGAACACCGGGGAGCTGTTTTTT.

CDR3: CASSDDPGQTTLRGNTIYF. The DNA for the CDR3 is TGTGCCAGCAGCGACGATCCGGGACAGACCACTTTGCGCGGAAACACCATATATTTT. The rearrangement joins TRBV9 to TRBJ1-3, with 7 positions matching TRBD1. The CDR3 consists of 19 residues. Germline trimming cut 3 bases from V and 4 bases from J; bases unmatched to any gene: 19. Per the germline V gene, CDR1 is SGDLS and CDR2 is YYNGEE.

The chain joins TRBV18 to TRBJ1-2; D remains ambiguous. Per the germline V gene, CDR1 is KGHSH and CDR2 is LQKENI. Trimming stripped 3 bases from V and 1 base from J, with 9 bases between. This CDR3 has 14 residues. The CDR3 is CASSPGWDNYGYTF. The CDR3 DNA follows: TGTGCCAGCTCACCGGGCTGGGATAACTATGGCTACACCTTC.

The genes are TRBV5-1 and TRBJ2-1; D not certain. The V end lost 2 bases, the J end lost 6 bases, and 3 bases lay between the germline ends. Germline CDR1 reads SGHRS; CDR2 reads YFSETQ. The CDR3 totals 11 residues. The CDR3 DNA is TGCGCCAGCAGCTTAGCCAATGAGCAGTTCTTC. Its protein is CASSLANEQFF.

CDR3 sequence (DNA): TGTGCCAGCAGCTCGGACAGAGGGAGGCCTGAGCAGTTCTTC. This codes for CASSSDRGRPEQFF. The V call is TRBV5-8, the J call TRBJ2-1; TRBD1 or TRBD2 may be the D gene (6 bases each). CDR3 length equals 14 residues. Trimming took 3 bases from V and 9 from J, leaving 16 bases between them. Germline assignment: CDR1 SGHTS and CDR2 YDEGEE. The entire variable domain, with the rest obtained from reference TRBV5-8 and TRBJ2-1, is as follows: EAGVTQSPTHLIKTRGQQATLRCSPISGHTSVYWYQQALGLGLQFLLWYDEGEERNRGNFPPRFSGRQFPNYSSELNVNALELEDSALYLCASSSDRGRPEQFFGPGTRLTVL.

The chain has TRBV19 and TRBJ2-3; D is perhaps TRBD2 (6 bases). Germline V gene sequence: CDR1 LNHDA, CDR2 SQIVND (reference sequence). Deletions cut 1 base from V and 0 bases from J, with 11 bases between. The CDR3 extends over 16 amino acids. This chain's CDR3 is CASSIGPAGSTDTQYF. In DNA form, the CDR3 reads TGTGCCAGTAGTATAGGGCCAGCGGGTAGCACAGATACGCAGTATTTT. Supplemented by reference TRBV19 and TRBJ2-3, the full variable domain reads DGGITQSPKYLFRKEGQNVTLSCEQNLNHDAMYWYRQDPGQGLRLIYYSQIVNDFQKGDIAEGYSVSREKKESFPLTVTSAQKNPTAFYLCASSIGPAGSTDTQYFGPGTRLTVL.

CDR3 sequence (DNA): TGTGCCAGTAGTATCAGGAGGGTGGGTCAGCCCCAGCATTTT. It codes for CASSIRRVGQPQHF. The gene calls are TRBV19 and TRBJ1-5; no reliable D call. In germline, CDR1 is LNHDA, CDR2 SQIVND (reference sequence). Trimming removed 3 bases at V and 6 bases at J, with 12 bases between. There are 14 residues in the CDR3.

The CDR3 loop reads CASTPQTGELFF. The CDR3 bases are TGCGCCAGTACTCCGCAAACCGGGGAGCTGTTTTTT. This chain joins TRBV10-2 and TRBJ2-2; D remains unclear. Trimming removed 9 bases at V and 5 bases at J, with 10 bases between. This CDR3 contains 12 residues. The germline gives CDR1 WSHSY, CDR2 SAAADI.

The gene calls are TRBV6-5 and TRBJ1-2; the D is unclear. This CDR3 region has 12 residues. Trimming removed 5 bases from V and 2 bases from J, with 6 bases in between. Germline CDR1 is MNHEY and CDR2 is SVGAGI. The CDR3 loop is CASSRVNYGYTF. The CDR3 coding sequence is TGTGCCAGCAGTCGAGTGAACTATGGCTACACCTTC.

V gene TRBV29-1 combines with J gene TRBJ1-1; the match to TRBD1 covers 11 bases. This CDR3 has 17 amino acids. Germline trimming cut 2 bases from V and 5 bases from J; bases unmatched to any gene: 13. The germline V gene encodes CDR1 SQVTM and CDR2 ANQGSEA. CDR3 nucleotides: TGCAGCGTTGAACCAACCCCGGACAGGGGGCCTGATACTGAAGCTTTCTTT. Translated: CSVEPTPDRGPDTEAFF.

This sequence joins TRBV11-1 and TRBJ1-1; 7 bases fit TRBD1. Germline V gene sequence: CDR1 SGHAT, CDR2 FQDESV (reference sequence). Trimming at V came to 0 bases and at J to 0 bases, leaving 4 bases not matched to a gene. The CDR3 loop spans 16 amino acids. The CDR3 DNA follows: TGTGCCAGCAGCTTAGCCGGACAGGAGTTGAACACTGAAGCTTTCTTT. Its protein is CASSLAGQELNTEAFF.

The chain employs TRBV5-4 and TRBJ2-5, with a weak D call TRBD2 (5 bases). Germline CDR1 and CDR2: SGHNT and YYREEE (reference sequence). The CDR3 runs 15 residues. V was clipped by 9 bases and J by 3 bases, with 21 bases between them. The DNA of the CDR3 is TGTGCCACCCGCCCGGGAAATCCCGAGGAAGAGACCCAGTACTTC. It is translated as CATRPGNPEEETQYF.

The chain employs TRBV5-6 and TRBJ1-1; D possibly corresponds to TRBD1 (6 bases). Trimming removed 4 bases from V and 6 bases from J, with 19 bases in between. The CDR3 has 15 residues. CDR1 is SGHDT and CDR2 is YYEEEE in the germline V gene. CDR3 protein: CASSGTDSWGPEAFF. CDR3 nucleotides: TGTGCCAGCAGCGGGACGGACAGCTGGGGCCCTGAAGCTTTCTTT.

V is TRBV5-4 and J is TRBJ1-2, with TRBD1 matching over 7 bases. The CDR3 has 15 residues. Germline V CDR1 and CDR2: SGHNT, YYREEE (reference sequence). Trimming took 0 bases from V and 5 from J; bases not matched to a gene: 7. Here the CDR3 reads CASSLEQGRAYGYTF. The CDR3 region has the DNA TGTGCCAGCAGCTTGGAACAGGGGAGGGCATATGGCTACACCTTC.